Given below is one T cell receptor beta chain in context. Its specificity is not known. This sample is part of a study of molecular identifiers for immune sequencing clone quantification. The study, taken as a whole, reports: Spiked Jurkat TCR RNA from one cell was reportedly detectable among some 930,000 naive cells. Shared barcodes on identical TCR molecules could underestimate the sizes of highly expanded clones.

TCRdb reprocessed the PCR reads with MiXCR, giving one entry per CDR3 protein. The table lists around 70,000 distinct CDR3 sequences, around a sixth of them singletons. Source material: naive CD8+ T cells from blood, with Jurkat cell RNA spiked in. Subset in this sample: FACS-sorted CD8+CD4-CCR7+CD45RA+ naive T cells. The clonotype was recovered from a human donor in good health. Some libraries in this study had Jurkat cell RNA spiked in.

The CDR3 protein is CASSTGGEYNEQFF. CDR3 coding DNA: TGTGCCAGCAGCACCGGGGGGGAGTACAATGAGCAGTTCTTC. V and J are TRBV9 and TRBJ2-1; 8 bases align to TRBD2. Looked up from germline, CDR1 is SGDLS and CDR2 is YYNGEE. The CDR3 runs to 14 residues. Trimming removed 4 bases from V and 4 bases from J; junction bases left unmatched: 4. The full variable domain, its missing parts supplied by reference TRBV9 and TRBJ2-1, is DSGVTQTPKHLITATGQRVTLRCSPRSGDLSVYWYQQSLDQGLQFLIQYYNGEERAKGNILERFSAQQFPDLHSELNLSSLELGDSALYFCASSTGGEYNEQFFGPGTRLTVL.